Below, 17 T cell receptor beta chains from the same sample are listed, as sequenced in a study of technical replicates of blood from a handful of donors. Sequenced by immunoSEQ multiplex PCR; TCRdb stores in-frame clones only, minus some. Among 55,000 to 65,000 clones listed, approximately 97% were seen once. Sequenced: T cells isolated from PBMCs. These receptors were obtained from a human donor in good health.

CDR3 region: CASSLGQLRETQYF. CDR3 nucleotide sequence: TGTGCCAGCAGCTTAGGTCAGTTGAGGGAGACCCAGTACTTC. The chain joins TRBV11-2 to TRBJ2-5; D is unclear. The CDR3 extends over 14 amino acids. The germline V gene has CDR1 SGHAT and CDR2 FQNNGV. Trimming took 1 base from V and 5 from J, leaving 11 bases between them. The full variable domain, its missing parts supplied by reference TRBV11-2 and TRBJ2-5, is EAGVAQSPRYKIIEKRQSVAFWCNPISGHATLYWYQQILGQGPKLLIQFQNNGVVDDSQLPKDRFSAERLKGVDSTLKIQPAKLEDSAVYLCASSLGQLRETQYFGPGTRLLVL.

This chain uses TRBV6-1 with TRBJ1-1, with D tentatively TRBD1 (6 bases). Germline V gene sequence: CDR1 MNHNS, CDR2 SASEGT. The CDR3 is made up of 12 amino acids. The germline V and J ends were trimmed by 5 bases and 6 bases, with 10 bases remaining between them. CDR3 bases: TGTGCCAGCAGTATTGGGGGCGCTGAAGCTTTCTTT. Encoded protein: CASSIGGAEAFF.

The chain combines TRBV18 with TRBJ1-2, with D unclear. CDR1 and CDR2 from the germline V gene are KGHSH and LQKENI. The ends were cut back, 0 bases at V and 0 bases at J, with 8 bases in the middle. The CDR3 is 15 residues long. The CDR3 DNA follows: TGTGCCAGCTCACCACCGAGCGGGGCTAACTATGGCTACACCTTC. Residues: CASSPPSGANYGYTF. Full variable domain (missing parts from reference TRBV18 and TRBJ1-2): NAGVMQNPRHLVRRRGQEARLRCSPMKGHSHVYWYRQLPEEGLKFMVYLQKENIIDESGMPKERFSAEFPKEGPSILRIQQVVRGDSAAYFCASSPPSGANYGYTFGSGTRLTVV.

This chain uses TRBV27 with TRBJ2-1, with TRBD2 identical over 8 bases. This CDR3 comprises 17 residues. Looked up from germline, CDR1 is MNHEY and CDR2 is SMNVEV (reference sequence). V dropped 1 base and J dropped 8; count of bases not matched to a gene: 13. The CDR3 loop reads CASSLFSGTSIPHEQFF. The CDR3 nucleotides are TGTGCCAGCAGTTTATTTTCCGGGACTAGTATTCCCCATGAGCAGTTCTTC.

V usage is TRBV18 and J usage is TRBJ1-6; D is unresolved. V lost 0 bases and J 8 bases, leaving 17 bases between the germline ends. Germline V lookup: CDR1 KGHSH, CDR2 LQKENI. The CDR3 is made up of 17 amino acids. The CDR3 is CASSPPSLSPEDSPLHF. CDR3 coding DNA: TGTGCCAGCTCACCACCGAGCCTAAGTCCGGAGGATTCACCCCTCCACTTT.

This chain links TRBV7-9 with TRBJ1-2; 7 bases are a match to TRBD1. V was clipped by 4 bases and J by 4 bases; unmatched bases: 3. The CDR3 is 13 amino acids. Germline-derived CDR1 and CDR2 are SEHNR and FQNEAQ (reference sequence). Here the CDR3 DNA reads TGTGCCAGCAGCTCTGGACAGGTCTATGGCTACACCTTC. Translation gives CASSSGQVYGYTF.

J is TRBJ2-4 and V is TRBV6-5; 9 nucleotides match TRBD1. The trim removed 6 bases at V and 6 bases at J, leaving 6 bases unmatched. Germline lookup yields CDR1 MNHEY and CDR2 SVGAGI. The CDR3 runs 14 residues. The CDR3 region has the DNA TGTGCCAGCAGCCCCGGGACAGGGAGAAACATTCAGTACTTC. Its translation is CASSPGTGRNIQYF.

This chain connects TRBV10-3 to TRBJ2-5; 7 bases align to TRBD1. Germline CDR1 is ENHRY and CDR2 is SYGVKD. The CDR3 length is 15 residues. V lost 0 bases to trimming and J lost 1 base; unmatched junction nucleotides: 2. CDR3 in amino acids: CAISESGQAQETQYF. In DNA, the CDR3 is TGTGCCATCAGTGAGTCCGGACAGGCCCAAGAGACCCAGTACTTC.

V and J are TRBV5-1 and TRBJ2-3; D might be TRBD1 (5 bases). CDR3 length equals 15 residues. Per germline, CDR1 SGHRS and CDR2 YFSETQ. V gave up 4 bases and J gave up 1 base, with 13 bases separating them. This chain's CDR3 is CASSINTGGTDTQYF. The CDR3 region has the DNA TGCGCCAGCAGCATAAATACAGGAGGCACAGATACGCAGTATTTT. Full variable domain (missing parts from reference TRBV5-1 and TRBJ2-3): KAGVTQTPRYLIKTRGQQVTLSCSPISGHRSVSWYQQTPGQGLQFLFEYFSETQRNKGNFPGRFSGRQFSNSRSEMNVSTLELGDSALYLCASSINTGGTDTQYFGPGTRLTVL.

The chain is built from TRBV5-1 and TRBJ2-7; 9 bases fit TRBD2. The CDR3 sequence is 16 residues long. CDR1 SGHRS and CDR2 YFSETQ come from the germline V gene. The trim removed 5 bases at V and 0 bases at J, leaving 9 bases unmatched. The CDR3 region has the DNA TGCGCCAGCAGGCCTTCAATTAGCGGGAGCTCCTACGAGCAGTACTTC. It codes for CASRPSISGSSYEQYF.

The V gene is TRBV28, the J gene TRBJ1-1, with a weak D call TRBD1 (5 bases). V lost 8 bases to trimming and J lost 7 bases, with 14 bases between them. The CDR3 is 12 amino acids. The germline V gene has CDR1 MDHEN and CDR2 SYDVKM. In DNA, the CDR3 is TGTGCCAGCTTCGACAGTAAGGGTGAAGCTTTCTTT. This translates into CASFDSKGEAFF.

V is TRBV5-1 and J is TRBJ2-1, with 11 bases identical to TRBD2. Germline CDR1 and CDR2: SGHRS and YFSETQ. CDR3 size: 15 residues. V dropped 2 bases and J dropped 4; count of bases not matched to a gene: 2. For the CDR3, the DNA is TGCGCCAGCAGCTTAGTAGCGGGGGGGTACAATGAGCAGTTCTTC. Encoded protein: CASSLVAGGYNEQFF.

The rearrangement joins TRBV19 to TRBJ1-2; perhaps TRBD1 as D (5 bases). Germline V gene data show CDR1 as LNHDA and CDR2 as SQIVND (reference sequence). The CDR3 runs 13 residues. Trimming shortened V by 5 bases and J by 6 bases, and 13 bases separated the two germline ends. The CDR3 is CASSAAGFDGYTF. As DNA, the CDR3 is TGTGCCAGTAGTGCAGCAGGGTTCGATGGCTACACCTTC.

This chain uses TRBV10-1 with TRBJ1-1; D is possibly TRBD1 (5 bases). The CDR3 has 13 amino acids. The germline V and J ends were trimmed by 5 bases and 4 bases, with 11 bases remaining between them. The germline V gene has CDR1 WNHNN and CDR2 SYGVQD (reference sequence). For the CDR3, the DNA is TGCGCCAGCAGTTCAGGGTGGGCCACTGAAGCTTTCTTT. The encoded protein is CASSSGWATEAFF.

Only one count was recorded for this clone. The chain combines TRBV10-3 with TRBJ1-5; TRBD1 might be the D (5 bases). Germline values: CDR1 ENHRY, CDR2 SYGVKD. Trimming removed 6 bases at V and 6 bases at J, with 9 bases between. The CDR3 sequence is 12 residues long. CDR3 DNA sequence: TGTGCCATCAGCGCCCAGGGTCAGCCCCAGCATTTT. Translating it yields CAISAQGQPQHF.

The gene calls are TRBV11-3 and TRBJ1-4, with D maybe TRBD1 (5 bases). V was shortened by 7 bases and J by 6 bases, with 15 bases between the two germline ends. The CDR3 is 14 residues long. CDR1 and CDR2 (germline): SGHNT, YENEEA. The CDR3 here is CASTPPGGDEKLFF. As DNA, the CDR3 is TGTGCCAGCACCCCCCCCGGGGGGGATGAAAAACTGTTTTTT. Full variable domain (rest looked up from reference TRBV11-3 and TRBJ1-4): EAGVVQSPRYKIIEKKQPVAFWCNPISGHNTLYWYLQNLGQGPELLIRYENEEAVDDSQLPKDRFSAERLKGVDSTLKIQPAELGDSAVYLCASTPPGGDEKLFFGSGTQLSVL.

As DNA, the CDR3 is TGTGCCAGCAGTGAGTGGGGAGATCAGCCCCAGCATTTT. It codes for CASSEWGDQPQHF. V and J are TRBV6-4 and TRBJ1-5; D gene ambiguous. V was trimmed by 3 bases and J by 5 bases, leaving 8 bases between them. The germline gives CDR1 MRHNA, CDR2 SNTAGT. This CDR3 contains 13 residues.